This T cell receptor beta chain originates from a study of naive and memory T cell subsets. Four subsets defined by CD45RA and CD27 were sorted after CD3, CD4, CD8 and live/dead staining. Two oligonucleotides, mixed equimolar, formed the beta constant-region primer covering TRBC1 and TRBC2. An oligonucleotide with the SP2 primer and a 12-nucleotide UMI was ligated to the cDNA 3' end. From the UMI-ligation and nested PCR reads, TCRdb called clonotypes with MiXCR, one entry per CDR3 protein. The top ten clones hold more than 0.13% of a sample with 130,000 to 150,000 distinct CDR3 sequences, 15% to 20% of them seen once. In regard to this clonotype: Its matching antigen is unknown.

The study, taken as a whole, reports: No ground truth validated the naive and memory repertoire findings. Diversity fell and Gini index rose from naive through CM, EM, EMRA.

The V and J ends lost 6 bases and 4 bases respectively, with 15 bases between them. CDR3 length: 15 amino acids. The chain recombines TRBV12-3 or TRBV12-4 with TRBJ2-2; D may be TRBD1 (6 bases). The receptor was derived from a human donor in good health. The source material was naive CD4+ T cells from blood. The CDR3 coding sequence is TGTGCCAGCAGAATTCCTGGGGGCATCACCGGGGAGCTGTTTTTT. Translated, it gives CASRIPGGITGELFF.